The clone carrying this TCR beta chain was observed a handful of times. Its matching antigen is unknown. The CDR3 spans 12 residues. Trimming pared 6 bases from V and 11 bases from J, leaving 14 bases between. The germline CDR1 and CDR2 sequences are MDHEN and SYDVKM. This entry belongs to a study of CD8+ T cells in alopecia areata. At the level of the study: Severity among treated patients was scored by the percentage of scalp area affected. Study conclusions and caveats: Scalp clonality, along with expanded CD8+ clones among the top 100, was significantly decreased by tofacitinib. There was only one nonresponder, so it was unclear how baseline CD8+ expansion relates to response.

Treatment denoted: oral pan-JAK inhibitor, 5-10 mg twice daily. Lesional scalp punch biopsies and peripheral blood came from alopecia areata patients. Reverse transcribed after extraction, RNA yielded cDNA as the sequencing template. Assay: immunoSEQ multiplex PCR; the TCRdb copy retains only in-frame clones and omits some. The sample yields over 200,000 clones, about three fifths seen once. The TCR sequence derives from a human donor with alopecia areata. The rearrangement links TRBV28 to TRBJ1-5; D is undetermined. The source material was CD4+ T cells sorted from blood, sampled at week 4, from a patient treated with tofacitinib. The CDR3 reads CASSLDTSAQHF. DNA of the CDR3: TGTGCCAGCAGCCTTGATACATCGGCCCAGCATTTT.